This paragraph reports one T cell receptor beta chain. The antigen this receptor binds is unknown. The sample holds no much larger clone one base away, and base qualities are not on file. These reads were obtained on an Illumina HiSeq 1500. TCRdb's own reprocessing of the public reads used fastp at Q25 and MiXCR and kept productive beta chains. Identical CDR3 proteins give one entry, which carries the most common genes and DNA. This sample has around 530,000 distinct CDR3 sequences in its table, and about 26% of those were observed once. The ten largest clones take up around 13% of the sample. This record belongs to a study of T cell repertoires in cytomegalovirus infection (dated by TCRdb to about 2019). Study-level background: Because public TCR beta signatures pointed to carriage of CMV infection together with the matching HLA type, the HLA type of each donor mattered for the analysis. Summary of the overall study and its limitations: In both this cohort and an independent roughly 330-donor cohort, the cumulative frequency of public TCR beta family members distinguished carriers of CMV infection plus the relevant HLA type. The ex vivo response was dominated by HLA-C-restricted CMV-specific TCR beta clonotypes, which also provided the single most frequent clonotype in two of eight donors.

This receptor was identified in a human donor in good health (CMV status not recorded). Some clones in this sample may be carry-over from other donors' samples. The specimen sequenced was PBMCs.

The nucleotide sequence is given as TGTGCCTGGACTCTGGGGGGGGGCTACAATGAGCAGTTCTTC. It encodes CAWTLGGGYNEQFF. In this chain, TRBV30 is recombined with TRBJ2-1, with 7 bases in between that match TRBD2. V is cut back by 4 bases and J by 3 bases, with 6 bases in the junction unmatched. Reading from cysteine to phenylalanine, the CDR3 counts 14 amino acids. The kept DNA is CDR3 alone, 42 bases in frame from the first base. Via the germline V gene (reference sequence), CDR1 is GTSNPN and CDR2 SVGIG.